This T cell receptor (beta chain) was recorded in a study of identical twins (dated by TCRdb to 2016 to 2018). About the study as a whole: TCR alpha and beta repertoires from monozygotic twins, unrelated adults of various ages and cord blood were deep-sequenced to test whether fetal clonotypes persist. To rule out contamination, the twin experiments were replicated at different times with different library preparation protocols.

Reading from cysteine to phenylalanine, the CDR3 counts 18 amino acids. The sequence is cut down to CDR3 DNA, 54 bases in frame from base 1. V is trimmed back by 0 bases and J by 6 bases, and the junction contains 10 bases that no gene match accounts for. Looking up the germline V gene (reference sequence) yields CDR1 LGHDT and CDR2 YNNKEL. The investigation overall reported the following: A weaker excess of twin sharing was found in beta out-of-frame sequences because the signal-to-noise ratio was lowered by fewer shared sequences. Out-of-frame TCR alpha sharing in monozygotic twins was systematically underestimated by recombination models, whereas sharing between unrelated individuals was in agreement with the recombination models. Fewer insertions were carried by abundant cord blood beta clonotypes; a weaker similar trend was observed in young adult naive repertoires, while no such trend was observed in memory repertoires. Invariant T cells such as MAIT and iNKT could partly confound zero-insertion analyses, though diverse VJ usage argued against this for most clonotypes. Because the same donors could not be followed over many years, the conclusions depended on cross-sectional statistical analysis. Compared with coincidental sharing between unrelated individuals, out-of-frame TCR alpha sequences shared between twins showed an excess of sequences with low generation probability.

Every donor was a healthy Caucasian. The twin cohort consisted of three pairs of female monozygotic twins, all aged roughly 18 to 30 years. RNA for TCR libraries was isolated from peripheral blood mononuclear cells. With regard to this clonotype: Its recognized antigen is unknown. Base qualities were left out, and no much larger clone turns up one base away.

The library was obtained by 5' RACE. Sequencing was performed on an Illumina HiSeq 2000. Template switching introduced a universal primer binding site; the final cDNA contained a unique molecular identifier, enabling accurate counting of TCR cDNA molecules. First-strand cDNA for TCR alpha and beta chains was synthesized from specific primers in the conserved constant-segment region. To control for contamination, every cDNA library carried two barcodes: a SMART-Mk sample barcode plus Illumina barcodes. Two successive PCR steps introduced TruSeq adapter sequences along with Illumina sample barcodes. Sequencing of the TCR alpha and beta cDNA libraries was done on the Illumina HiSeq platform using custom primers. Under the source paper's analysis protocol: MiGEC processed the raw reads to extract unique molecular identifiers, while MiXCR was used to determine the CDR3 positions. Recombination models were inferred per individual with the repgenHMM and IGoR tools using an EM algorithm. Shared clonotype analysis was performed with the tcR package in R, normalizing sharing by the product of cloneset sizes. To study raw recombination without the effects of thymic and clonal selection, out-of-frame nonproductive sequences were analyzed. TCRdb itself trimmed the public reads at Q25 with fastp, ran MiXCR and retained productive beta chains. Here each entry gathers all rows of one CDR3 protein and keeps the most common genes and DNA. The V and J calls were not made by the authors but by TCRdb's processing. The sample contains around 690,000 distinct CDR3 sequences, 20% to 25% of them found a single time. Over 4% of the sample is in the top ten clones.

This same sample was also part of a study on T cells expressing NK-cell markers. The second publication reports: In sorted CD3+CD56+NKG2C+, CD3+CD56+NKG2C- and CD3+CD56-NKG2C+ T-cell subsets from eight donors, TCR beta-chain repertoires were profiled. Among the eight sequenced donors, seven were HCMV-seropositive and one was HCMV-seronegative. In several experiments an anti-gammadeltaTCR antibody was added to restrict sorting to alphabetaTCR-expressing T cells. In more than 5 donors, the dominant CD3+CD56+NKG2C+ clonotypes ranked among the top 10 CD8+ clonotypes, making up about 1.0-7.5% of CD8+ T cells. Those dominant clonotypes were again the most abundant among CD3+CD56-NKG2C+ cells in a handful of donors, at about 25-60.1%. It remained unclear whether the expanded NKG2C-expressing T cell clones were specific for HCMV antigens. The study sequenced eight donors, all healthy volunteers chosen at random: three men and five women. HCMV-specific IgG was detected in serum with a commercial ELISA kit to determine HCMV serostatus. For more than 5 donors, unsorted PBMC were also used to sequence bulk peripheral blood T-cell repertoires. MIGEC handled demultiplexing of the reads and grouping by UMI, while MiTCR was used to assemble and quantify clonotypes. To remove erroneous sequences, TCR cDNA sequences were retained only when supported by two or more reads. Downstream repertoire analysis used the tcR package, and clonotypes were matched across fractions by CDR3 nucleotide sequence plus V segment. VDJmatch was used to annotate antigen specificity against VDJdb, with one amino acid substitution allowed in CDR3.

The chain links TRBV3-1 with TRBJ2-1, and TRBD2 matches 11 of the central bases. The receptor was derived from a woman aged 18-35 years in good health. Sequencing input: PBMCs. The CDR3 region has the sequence CASSQDISSGRYINEQFF. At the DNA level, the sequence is TGTGCCAGCAGCCAAGATATATCTAGCGGGAGGTATATCAATGAGCAGTTCTTC.